What follows are 26 T cell receptor beta chains derived from one specimen sequenced in a study of T cell changes during pregnancy in multiple sclerosis. Clones were read by immunoSEQ multiplex PCR, and TCRdb kept only the in-frame ones, dropping some. Of roughly 57,000 clones listed, around 94% are singletons. Specimen: CD8+ T cells from peripheral blood mononuclear cells, collected after pregnancy. The receptors come from a female donor with multiple sclerosis, enrolled in a pregnancy study.

The chain has TRBV13 and TRBJ2-7; 10 bases fit TRBD2. CDR3 size: 15 residues. Germline CDR1 reads PRHDT; CDR2 reads FYEKMQ (reference sequence). Trimming cost V 5 bases and J 2 bases; bases outside gene matches: 6. CDR3: CASSPGTSAPYEQYF. The CDR3 nucleotides are TGTGCCAGCAGCCCCGGGACTAGCGCGCCCTACGAGCAGTACTTC.

This clone has only one observation. The rearrangement links TRBV6-5 to TRBJ1-1; 7 nucleotides match TRBD1. CDR3 length: 13 residues. J gave up 5 bases and V 7 bases, and 7 bases lay outside the gene matches. Germline values: CDR1 MNHEY, CDR2 SVGAGI. CDR3 DNA sequence: TGTGCCAGCACTCGCAGGGGGAGAACTGAAGCTTTCTTT. It translates to CASTRRGRTEAFF.

The chain links TRBV6-6 to TRBJ1-3; D remains ambiguous. CDR3 length: 15 residues. Germline values: CDR1 MNHNY, CDR2 SVGAGI (reference sequence). V was cut by 3 bases and J by 4 bases, with 13 bases left in between. Here the CDR3 DNA reads TGTGCCAGCAGTTATCCGGGTCTTGAAGGAAACACCATATATTTT. It specifies CASSYPGLEGNTIYF.

J is TRBJ2-2 and V is TRBV9, with D uncertain. In germline, CDR1 is SGDLS, CDR2 YYNGEE. The CDR3 runs 12 residues. V was pared by 1 base and J by 4 bases, with 2 bases between. The CDR3 loop is CASSVRTGELFF. As DNA, the CDR3 is TGTGCCAGCAGCGTACGCACCGGGGAGCTGTTTTTT. Full variable domain (outside the CDR3, taken from reference TRBV9 and TRBJ2-2): DSGVTQTPKHLITATGQRVTLRCSPRSGDLSVYWYQQSLDQGLQFLIQYYNGEERAKGNILERFSAQQFPDLHSELNLSSLELGDSALYFCASSVRTGELFFGEGSRLTVL.

CDR3 sequence: CASSLGTSYEQYF. CDR3 DNA: TGTGCCAGCAGTTTGGGCACCTCCTACGAGCAGTACTTC. The V gene is TRBV6-5, the J gene TRBJ2-7; no reliable D call. There are 13 residues in the CDR3. CDR1 is MNHEY and CDR2 is SVGAGI in the germline V gene. V was cut by 4 bases and J by 0 bases, with 7 bases left in between.

V usage is TRBV13 and J usage is TRBJ2-1, with 7 bases fitting TRBD2. Germline-derived CDR1 and CDR2 are PRHDT and FYEKMQ (reference sequence). The CDR3 is made up of 12 amino acids. V lost 3 bases to trimming and J lost 8 bases; unmatched junction nucleotides: 1. CDR3 nucleotides: TGTGCCAGCAGCTTGGGGGGGGATGAGCAGTTCTTC. Its protein product is CASSLGGDEQFF.

The CDR3 protein is CASSLGGIYGYTF. The CDR3 DNA reads TGTGCCAGCAGTTTAGGGGGGATTTATGGCTACACCTTC. V gene TRBV28 combines with J gene TRBJ1-2; D may be TRBD1 (5 bases). Deletions cut 2 bases from V and 5 bases from J, with 9 bases between. The CDR3 totals 13 residues. Looked up from germline, CDR1 is MDHEN and CDR2 is SYDVKM.

The rearrangement joins TRBV14 to TRBJ1-2; D is unclear. The CDR3 is made up of 14 amino acids. V lost 0 bases to trimming and J lost 3 bases, with 8 bases between them. The germline CDR1 and CDR2 sequences are SGHDN and FVKESK. The CDR3 loop is CASSQENRYYGYTF. The CDR3 region has the DNA TGTGCCAGCAGCCAAGAAAACAGATACTATGGCTACACCTTC.

This clone was observed once. The CDR3 region is CASSLFSGTGTDTQYF. In nucleotides, the CDR3 is TGTGCCAGCAGTTTATTCAGTGGGACAGGCACAGATACGCAGTATTTT. This sequence joins TRBV27 and TRBJ2-3, with 7 nucleotides matching TRBD1. The V gene end was trimmed by 1 base and the J gene end by 1 base; junction bases not matched to a gene: 5. The CDR3 has 16 residues. Germline V gene data show CDR1 as MNHEY and CDR2 as SMNVEV (reference sequence).

The chain couples TRBV28 to TRBJ1-5; D gene ambiguous. This CDR3 has 14 amino acids. V was trimmed by 6 bases and J by 4 bases, leaving 13 bases between them. Germline loops: CDR1 MDHEN, CDR2 SYDVKM. The CDR3 bases are TGTGCCAGCAGCTATGGTACAGTTAATCAGCCCCAGCATTTT. Translating gives CASSYGTVNQPQHF.

The sample holds one count of this clone. The chain couples TRBV7-9 to TRBJ1-2, with D unresolved. Per germline, CDR1 SEHNR and CDR2 FQNEAQ (reference sequence). There are 13 residues in the CDR3. With 3 bases removed from V and 4 bases from J, the gap between germline ends came to 9 bases. The CDR3 DNA sequence: TGTGCCAGCAGCTTGGCCTGGTTCTATGGCTACACCTTC. As protein: CASSLAWFYGYTF.

The V and J genes are TRBV30 and TRBJ2-5; TRBD2 agrees at 9 bases. CDR3 length: 15 amino acids. Germline V gene sequence: CDR1 GTSNPN, CDR2 SVGIG (reference sequence). V dropped 4 bases and J dropped 2; count of bases not matched to a gene: 8. The CDR3 DNA is TGTGCCTGGACCAAAGTAGCGGGAGTGCAAGAGACCCAGTACTTC. Translating gives CAWTKVAGVQETQYF.

V is TRBV19 and J is TRBJ2-1; perhaps TRBD2 as D (5 bases). Trimming cost V 3 bases and J 3 bases, with 15 bases left between them. Germline assignment: CDR1 LNHDA and CDR2 SQIVND (reference sequence). The CDR3 contains 16 residues. This chain's CDR3 is CASSMVVLANYNEQFF. CDR3 in DNA: TGTGCCAGTAGTATGGTGGTTCTAGCCAACTACAATGAGCAGTTCTTC.

The chain joins TRBV6-4 to TRBJ1-5, with D maybe TRBD1 (6 bases). The V end lost 5 bases, the J end lost 7 bases, and 21 bases lay between the germline ends. This CDR3 has 16 residues. Per germline, CDR1 MRHNA and CDR2 SNTAGT. Here the CDR3 DNA reads TGTGCCAGCAGTATGAGGGCTTACAGGGATGACCAGCCCCAGCATTTT. Translation gives CASSMRAYRDDQPQHF.

This clone appeared once. The gene calls are TRBV6-1 and TRBJ1-6; D not certain. The length of the CDR3 is 16 residues. CDR1 and CDR2 from the germline V gene are MNHNS and SASEGT. Between the trimmed V and J ends, which lost 2 bases and 7 bases, there was a span of 15 bases. The CDR3 loop is CASSESLSYANSPLHF. The CDR3 DNA is TGTGCCAGCAGTGAAAGTTTGTCCTATGCGAATTCACCCCTCCACTTT.

The chain joins TRBV7-9 to TRBJ2-4; 7 nucleotides align to TRBD2. CDR1 and CDR2 from the germline V gene are SEHNR and FQNEAQ (reference sequence). Unmatched junction bases numbered 7, after V lost 2 bases and J lost 0 bases. CDR3 length: 17 amino acids. The CDR3 region is CASSLPSGAVAKNIQYF. The CDR3 DNA sequence: TGTGCCAGCAGCTTACCTAGCGGTGCCGTAGCCAAAAACATTCAGTACTTC. The variable domain in full, completed from reference TRBV7-9 and TRBJ2-4, reads DTGVSQNPRHKITKRGQNVTFRCDPISEHNRLYWYRQTLGQGPEFLTYFQNEAQLEKSRLLSDRFSAERPKGSFSTLEIQRTEQGDSAMYLCASSLPSGAVAKNIQYFGAGTRLSVL.

This sequence joins TRBV7-9 and TRBJ1-1; the D gene is possibly TRBD1 (5 bases). The CDR3 is made up of 14 amino acids. V was cut by 1 base and J by 5 bases, with 11 bases left in between. Per germline, CDR1 SEHNR and CDR2 FQNEAQ (reference sequence). CDR3 residues: CASSLVQGSTEAFF. The CDR3 nucleotides read TGTGCCAGCAGCTTAGTCCAGGGAAGTACTGAAGCTTTCTTT.

The CDR3 DNA follows: TGTGCCAGCGGAGTGATGCTGGCGGGAAGAGGGGATGAGCAGTTCTTC. The encoded protein is CASGVMLAGRGDEQFF. V and J are TRBV2 and TRBJ2-1, with a tentative D call TRBD2 (6 bases). Deletions cut 8 bases from V and 8 bases from J, with 25 bases between. This CDR3 spans 16 amino acids. The V gene's germline CDR1 is SNHLY and CDR2 FYNNEI.

V usage is TRBV5-5 and J usage is TRBJ2-7, with D tentatively TRBD1 (6 bases). The CDR3 sequence is 15 residues long. V was cut by 0 bases and J by 1 base, with 11 bases left in between. The V gene's germline CDR1 is SGHKS and CDR2 YYEKEE (reference sequence). CDR3 sequence (DNA): TGTGCCAGCAGCTTGGCAGGGGCTAATTCCTACGAGCAGTACTTC. Amino acids: CASSLAGANSYEQYF.

This clone was seen only a few times. The CDR3 DNA is TGTGCCAGCCGGGACAGTGCGAACACTGAAGCTTTCTTT. Protein product: CASRDSANTEAFF. The chain employs TRBV28 and TRBJ1-1; TRBD1 matches 7 bases. The J segment lost 1 base and the V segment lost 8 bases, leaving 4 bases of the junction unmatched. This CDR3 is 13 amino acids long. Germline V CDR1 and CDR2: MDHEN, SYDVKM.

CDR3: CASSLGVTSGSQETQYF. CDR3 bases: TGTGCCAGCAGCTTAGGGGTGACTAGCGGGAGTCAAGAGACCCAGTACTTC. The chain couples TRBV11-2 to TRBJ2-5; 12 bases fit TRBD2. Losses at the gene ends were 1 base for V and 2 bases for J; bases not matched to a gene: 5. Germline-derived CDR1 and CDR2 are SGHAT and FQNNGV. The CDR3 has 17 residues.

The chain links TRBV19 to TRBJ2-7; D remains unclear. With 3 bases removed from V and 6 bases from J, the gap between germline ends came to 9 bases. The length of the CDR3 is 12 residues. Germline V gives CDR1 LNHDA, CDR2 SQIVND (reference sequence). CDR3 loop: CASSISTGEQYF. CDR3 DNA: TGTGCCAGTAGTATTTCGACGGGCGAGCAGTACTTC.

The chain is built from TRBV9 and TRBJ2-3, with TRBD1 as a possible D gene (5 bases). In germline, CDR1 is SGDLS, CDR2 YYNGEE. The V end was cut by 3 bases, the J end by 1 base, with 6 bases between. CDR3 size: 13 residues. The CDR3 DNA reads TGTGCCAGCAGCGCCAGGGGCACAGATACGCAGTATTTT. Protein sequence: CASSARGTDTQYF.

This clone occurred once. The chain links TRBV11-2 to TRBJ2-5; 7 nucleotides line up with TRBD2. J gave up 1 base and V 2 bases, and 16 bases lay outside the gene matches. The CDR3 covers 19 residues. The germline CDR1 and CDR2 sequences are SGHAT and FQNNGV. CDR3 sequence reads: CASSLKSGRDGAGQETQYF. The CDR3 region has the DNA TGTGCCAGCAGCTTAAAGTCGGGGAGGGACGGCGCGGGCCAAGAGACCCAGTACTTC. Full variable domain (missing parts from reference TRBV11-2 and TRBJ2-5): EAGVAQSPRYKIIEKRQSVAFWCNPISGHATLYWYQQILGQGPKLLIQFQNNGVVDDSQLPKDRFSAERLKGVDSTLKIQPAKLEDSAVYLCASSLKSGRDGAGQETQYFGPGTRLLVL.

The gene calls are TRBV19 and TRBJ1-5; 9 bases map to TRBD1. Trimming removed 7 bases from V and 0 bases from J; junction bases left unmatched: 13. Germline lookup yields CDR1 LNHDA and CDR2 SQIVND (reference sequence). The CDR3 covers 18 residues. The CDR3 nucleotides are TGTGCCAGTACCGTACAGGGACAGGGAGAACCTAGCAATCAGCCCCAGCATTTT. It translates to CASTVQGQGEPSNQPQHF.

CDR3: CASSPGLAAGTYEQYF. Written as DNA, the CDR3 is TGCGCCAGCAGCCCGGGACTAGCGGCCGGCACCTACGAGCAGTACTTC. The genes are TRBV5-1 and TRBJ2-7; TRBD2 aligns across 11 bases. CDR1 is SGHRS and CDR2 is YFSETQ in the germline V gene. The CDR3 runs to 16 residues. J was trimmed by 2 bases and V by 4 bases; bases with no gene match: 8.